The 26 T cell receptor beta chains listed next were all sequenced from one sample in a study of T cell responses to AZD1222 COVID-19 vaccine. Measured with immunoSEQ multiplex PCR; TCRdb has only the in-frame clones, and not every one. The data hold more than 110,000 clones, with more than 85% observed a single time. Here the sequenced sample was peripheral blood, taken on day 0 of AZD1222 vaccination. The source is an adult in good health.

The rearrangement links TRBV7-2 to TRBJ2-2; D is uncertain. V shed 0 bases and J shed 5 bases, with 10 bases lying between them. The CDR3 length is 15 residues. CDR1 and CDR2 (germline): SGHTA, FQGNSA. This chain's CDR3 is CASSLASPYTGELFF. The DNA for the CDR3 is TGTGCCAGCAGCTTAGCCTCTCCTTATACCGGGGAGCTGTTTTTT.

This chain connects TRBV5-1 to TRBJ2-1, with D perhaps TRBD1 (6 bases). Germline V lookup: CDR1 SGHRS, CDR2 YFSETQ. The CDR3 sequence is 15 residues long. The V gene lost 0 bases and the J gene lost 3 bases, with 10 bases spanning the gap. CDR3 amino acids: CASSLEQGGYNEQFF. DNA for the CDR3: TGCGCCAGCAGCTTGGAACAGGGTGGCTACAATGAGCAGTTCTTC.

The gene calls are TRBV11-3 and TRBJ1-1, with D possibly being TRBD1 (5 bases). From germline, CDR1 is SGHNT and CDR2 YENEEA. The V and J ends lost 4 bases and 1 base respectively, with 10 bases between them. The CDR3 loop spans 14 amino acids. CDR3 sequence (DNA): TGTGCCAGCAGCTCCCGGGACGCGAACACTGAAGCTTTCTTT. Residues: CASSSRDANTEAFF.

J is TRBJ2-3 and V is TRBV6-5; D might be TRBD2 (6 bases). Trimming shortened V by 6 bases and J by 6 bases, and 16 bases separated the two germline ends. Looked up from germline, CDR1 is MNHEY and CDR2 is SVGAGI. The CDR3 is made up of 14 amino acids. The CDR3 loop is CASSRLVTSDTQYF. CDR3 DNA sequence: TGTGCCAGCAGCAGACTAGTTACTTCGGATACGCAGTATTTT.

The rearrangement uses TRBV7-3 and TRBJ2-7; possibly TRBD1 or TRBD2 for D (5 bases each). The germline V gene encodes CDR1 SGHTA and CDR2 FQGTGA. The CDR3 extends over 14 amino acids. With 5 bases removed from V and 6 bases from J, the gap between germline ends came to 17 bases. CDR3 amino acids: CASSPRGTAAEQYF. The CDR3 coding sequence is TGTGCCAGCAGCCCCCGTGGGACCGCGGCCGAGCAGTACTTC.

This clone was seen once. V usage is TRBV7-7 and J usage is TRBJ1-3; 7 nucleotides agree with TRBD1. The CDR3 loop spans 16 amino acids. CDR1 is SSHAT, CDR2 FNYEAQ, per germline (reference sequence). Germline trimming cut 3 bases from V and 4 bases from J; bases unmatched to any gene: 9. This CDR3 reads CASSLGTESGGNTIYF. The CDR3 nucleotides are TGTGCCAGCAGCTTGGGGACAGAGTCTGGAGGAAACACCATATATTTT.

This rearrangement joins TRBV6-5 to TRBJ1-4; D ambiguous. Trimming cost V 7 bases and J 3 bases, with 12 bases left between them. The CDR3 spans 14 residues. CDR1 and CDR2 from the germline V gene are MNHEY and SVGAGI. The CDR3 bases are TGTGCCAGCACCTCGCGGAGGGCTAATGAAAAACTGTTTTTT. Translating it yields CASTSRRANEKLFF.

V and J are TRBV29-1 and TRBJ2-1, with unresolved D. Germline CDR1 reads SQVTM; CDR2 reads ANQGSEA. The V end was cut by 7 bases, the J end by 6 bases, with 10 bases between. The CDR3 is 11 residues long. CDR3 DNA sequence: TGCAGCGGATCCTCCGGCAATGAGCAGTTCTTC. Translating it yields CSGSSGNEQFF.

This clone showed up just once. The chain carries TRBV7-8 and TRBJ2-3, with TRBD1 matching over 7 bases. Germline V gives CDR1 SGHVS, CDR2 FQNEAQ. V shed 6 bases and J 2 bases; nucleotides not matched to a gene: 5. This CDR3 is built from 14 residues. For the CDR3, the DNA is TGTGCCAGCAGTGGGACAGAATACACAGATACGCAGTATTTT. It encodes CASSGTEYTDTQYF. Looking up the rest from reference TRBV7-8 and TRBJ2-3 gives the full variable domain: GAGVSQSPRYKVAKRGQDVALRCDPISGHVSLFWYQQALGQGPEFLTYFQNEAQLDKSGLPSDRFFAERPEGSVSTLKIQRTQQEDSAVYLCASSGTEYTDTQYFGPGTRLTVL.

V and J are TRBV6-2 or TRBV6-3 and TRBJ2-5; 11 bases align to TRBD2. V lost 0 bases and J lost 5; bases outside the gene matches: 5. Germline V gene sequence: CDR1 MNHEY, CDR2 SVGEGT. This CDR3 contains 16 residues. CDR3 in DNA: TGTGCCAGCAGTTACTCGACTAGCGGGATGAGGGAGACCCAGTACTTC. Translating gives CASSYSTSGMRETQYF.

This chain connects TRBV6-5 to TRBJ1-3, with unresolved D. V was clipped by 2 bases and J by 3 bases, with 11 bases between them. Germline CDR1 and CDR2: MNHEY and SVGAGI. The CDR3 consists of 15 residues. CDR3 residues: CASSYARLGGNTIYF. The CDR3 nucleotides are TGTGCCAGCAGTTACGCGCGGTTAGGTGGAAACACCATATATTTT.

This chain joins TRBV19 and TRBJ1-2; D ambiguous. V lost 2 bases, J lost 4 bases, and 5 bases lay in between. Germline loops: CDR1 LNHDA, CDR2 SQIVND (reference sequence). The CDR3 sequence is 12 residues long. The CDR3 DNA reads as TGTGCCAGTAGTATACTTTCCTATGGCTACACCTTC. Amino acids: CASSILSYGYTF.

The chain combines TRBV2 with TRBJ1-4, with TRBD1 identical over 12 bases. The CDR3 sequence is 15 residues long. The J segment lost 7 bases and the V segment lost 7 bases, leaving 7 bases of the junction unmatched. CDR1 is SNHLY and CDR2 is FYNNEI in the germline V gene. CDR3 nucleotide sequence: TGTGCCAGCATTCCCGGGACAGGGGGCGTTGAAAAACTGTTTTTT. Residues: CASIPGTGGVEKLFF.

The gene calls are TRBV5-4 and TRBJ2-5; unclear D gene. Trimming pared 1 base from V and 1 base from J, leaving 11 bases between. Germline V gene lookup returns CDR1 SGHNT and CDR2 YYREEE (reference sequence). The CDR3 is 15 residues long. The CDR3, as DNA: TGTGCCAGCAGCTTGACATTGGGCCCCCAAGAGACCCAGTACTTC. This sequence encodes CASSLTLGPQETQYF.

V gene TRBV11-3 combines with J gene TRBJ2-1, with 14 bases aligning to TRBD2. This CDR3 comprises 16 residues. Trimming removed 4 bases from V and 11 bases from J; junction bases left unmatched: 10. Germline values: CDR1 SGHNT, CDR2 YENEEA. DNA of the CDR3: TGTGCCAGCAGCTCCCAACCCGGGACTAGCGGGAGCCAGCAGTTCTTC. It codes for CASSSQPGTSGSQQFF.

This rearrangement joins TRBV27 to TRBJ1-6; D is perhaps TRBD1 (5 bases). The germline V gene has CDR1 MNHEY and CDR2 SMNVEV (reference sequence). Trimming cost V 7 bases and J 9 bases, with 16 bases left between them. This CDR3 is 14 amino acids long. CDR3: CASKYTRESSPLHF. The CDR3, as DNA: TGTGCCAGCAAGTATACCAGGGAAAGTTCACCCCTCCACTTT.

Comments on this clone: Other DNA sequences of this sample code for an identical CDR3. Here the CDR3 reads CASSLGGRGEKLFF. The CDR3, as DNA: TGTGCCAGCAGCTTAGGGGGGCGCGGGGAAAAACTGTTTTTT. The V and J genes are TRBV7-2 and TRBJ1-4; D may be TRBD1 (6 bases). CDR1 is SGHTA, CDR2 FQGNSA, per germline. The CDR3 loop spans 14 amino acids. Trimming pared 1 base from V and 8 bases from J, leaving 11 bases between.

The chain joins TRBV28 to TRBJ2-4; TRBD1 or TRBD2 may be the D gene (7 bases each). CDR1 is MDHEN and CDR2 is SYDVKM in the germline V gene. Trimming shortened V by 5 bases and J by 2 bases, and 16 bases separated the two germline ends. The CDR3 is made up of 16 amino acids. CDR3 protein: CASSHQGGGPKNIQYF. The CDR3 DNA reads TGTGCCAGCAGTCACCAGGGGGGGGGCCCCAAAAACATTCAGTACTTC.

The genes are TRBV2 and TRBJ1-1; D perhaps matches TRBD1 (5 bases). This CDR3 contains 13 residues. Germline CDR1 reads SNHLY; CDR2 reads FYNNEI. The V end was cut by 3 bases, the J end by 11 bases, with 16 bases between. The CDR3 loop reads CASSDAVAGRAFF. The CDR3 nucleotides are TGTGCCAGCAGTGATGCGGTTGCAGGGCGGGCTTTCTTT.

The chain carries TRBV7-9 and TRBJ1-1, with D unclear. The germline V gene encodes CDR1 SEHNR and CDR2 FQNEAQ (reference sequence). Trimming removed 0 bases from V and 4 bases from J, with 15 bases in between. The CDR3 contains 16 residues. CDR3 in DNA: TGTGCCAGCAGCTTAGCGCGGTGGGCGGTTGGCACTGAAGCTTTCTTT. It specifies CASSLARWAVGTEAFF.

This chain links TRBV5-1 with TRBJ1-1; D gene uncertain. V dropped 5 bases and J dropped 0 bases, with 11 bases sitting between them. The CDR3 has 14 amino acids. Looked up from germline, CDR1 is SGHRS and CDR2 is YFSETQ. CDR3 sequence: CASRLQTLNTEAFF. The CDR3 DNA reads TGCGCCAGCAGGCTCCAGACCCTGAACACTGAAGCTTTCTTT.

V usage is TRBV5-8 and J usage is TRBJ2-3; D is unclear. Germline V CDR1 and CDR2: SGHTS, YDEGEE. Trimming removed 3 bases at V and 2 bases at J, with 10 bases between. The CDR3 consists of 14 residues. CDR3 residues: CASSSGPDTDTQYF. Here the CDR3 DNA reads TGTGCCAGCAGCTCGGGCCCCGACACAGATACGCAGTATTTT.

The V call is TRBV21-1, the J call TRBJ2-5; the D call in the table, TRBD2, was not verified against the DNA. TRBV21-1 is tagged as a pseudogene. The CDR3 length is 16 residues. In DNA, the CDR3 is TGTGCCAGCAGCACAACCGGGACTAGCGGGAGTGAGACCCAGTACTTC. Translating it yields CASSTTGTSGSETQYF.

The gene calls are TRBV12-3 or TRBV12-4 and TRBJ1-1; no reliable D call. The V end was cut by 3 bases, the J end by 7 bases, with 12 bases between. This CDR3 is built from 13 residues. The CDR3 here is CASSFAVDLEAFF. CDR3 sequence (DNA): TGTGCCAGCAGTTTCGCCGTTGATCTTGAAGCTTTCTTT.

This clone occurred a few times. The V gene is TRBV10-1, the J gene TRBJ1-1; a possible D gene is TRBD1 (6 bases). Trimming cost V 11 bases and J 6 bases, with 13 bases left between them. The CDR3 totals 11 residues. Germline assignment: CDR1 WNHNN and CDR2 SYGVQD (reference sequence). CDR3 bases: TGCGCCGCTGGGACACGGGCTGAAGCTTTCTTT. Residues: CAAGTRAEAFF.

The chain is built from TRBV5-5 and TRBJ2-4; TRBD1 might be the D (5 bases). Germline V gives CDR1 SGHKS, CDR2 YYEKEE (reference sequence). This CDR3 comprises 16 residues. V lost 4 bases and J 2 bases, leaving 16 bases between the germline ends. DNA of the CDR3: TGTGCCAGCAGCCAGAATCCTCAGGGATCCAAAAACATTCAGTACTTC. As protein: CASSQNPQGSKNIQYF.